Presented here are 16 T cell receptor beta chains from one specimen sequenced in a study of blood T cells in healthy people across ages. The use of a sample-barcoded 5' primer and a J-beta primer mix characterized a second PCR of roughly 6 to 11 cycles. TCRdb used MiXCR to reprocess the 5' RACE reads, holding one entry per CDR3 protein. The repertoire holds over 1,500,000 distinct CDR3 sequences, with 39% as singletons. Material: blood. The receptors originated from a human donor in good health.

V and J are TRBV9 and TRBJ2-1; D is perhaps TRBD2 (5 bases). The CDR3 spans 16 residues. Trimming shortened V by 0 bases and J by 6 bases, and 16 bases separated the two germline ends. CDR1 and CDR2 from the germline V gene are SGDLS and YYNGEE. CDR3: CASSVGAGNWINEQFF. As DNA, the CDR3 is TGTGCCAGCAGCGTAGGGGCCGGGAATTGGATCAATGAGCAGTTCTTC.

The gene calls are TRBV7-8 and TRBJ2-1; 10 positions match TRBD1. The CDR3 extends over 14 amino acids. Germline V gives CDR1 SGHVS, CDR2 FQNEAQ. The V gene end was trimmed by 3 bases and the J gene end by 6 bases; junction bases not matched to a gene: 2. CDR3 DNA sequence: TGTGCCAGCAGCTTGAGGACAGGGGGCAATGAGCAGTTCTTC. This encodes CASSLRTGGNEQFF.

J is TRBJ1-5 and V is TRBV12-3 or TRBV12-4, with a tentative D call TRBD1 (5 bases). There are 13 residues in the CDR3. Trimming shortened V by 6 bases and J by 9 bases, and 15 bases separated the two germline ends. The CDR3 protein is CASRGDRLGPQHF. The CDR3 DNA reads TGTGCCAGCAGAGGGGACCGACTCGGGCCCCAGCATTTT.

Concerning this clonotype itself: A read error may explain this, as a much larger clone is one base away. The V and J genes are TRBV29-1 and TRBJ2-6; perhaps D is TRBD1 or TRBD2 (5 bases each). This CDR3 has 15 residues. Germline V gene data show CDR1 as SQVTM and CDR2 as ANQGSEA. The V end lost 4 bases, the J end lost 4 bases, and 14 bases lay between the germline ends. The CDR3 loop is CSVVQDGAGANVLTF. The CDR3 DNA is TGCAGCGTTGTTCAGGACGGGGCCGGGGCCAACGTCCTGACTTTC. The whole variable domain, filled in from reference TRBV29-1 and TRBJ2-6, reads SAVISQKPSRDICQRGTSLTIQCQVDSQVTMMFWYRQQPGQSLTLIATANQGSEATYESGFVIDKFPISRPNLTFSTLTVSNMSPEDSSIYLCSVVQDGAGANVLTFGAGSRLTVL.

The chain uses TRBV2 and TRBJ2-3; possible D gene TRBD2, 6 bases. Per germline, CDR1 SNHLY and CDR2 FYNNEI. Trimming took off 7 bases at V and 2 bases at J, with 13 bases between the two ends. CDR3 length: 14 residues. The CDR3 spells CASIETRHTDTQYF. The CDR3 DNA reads TGTGCCAGCATAGAGACTAGACACACAGATACGCAGTATTTT.

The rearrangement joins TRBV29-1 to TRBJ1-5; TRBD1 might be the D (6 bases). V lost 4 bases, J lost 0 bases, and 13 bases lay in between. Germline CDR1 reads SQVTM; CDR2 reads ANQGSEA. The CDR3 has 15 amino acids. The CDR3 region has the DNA TGCAGCGTTGGCGTAACAGGGAATAGCAATCAGCCCCAGCATTTT. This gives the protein CSVGVTGNSNQPQHF.

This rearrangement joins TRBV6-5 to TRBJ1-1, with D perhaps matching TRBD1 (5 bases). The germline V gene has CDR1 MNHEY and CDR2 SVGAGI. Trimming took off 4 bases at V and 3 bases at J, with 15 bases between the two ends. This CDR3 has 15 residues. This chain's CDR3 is CASSFRPGAYTEAFF. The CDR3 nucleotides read TGTGCCAGCAGTTTCAGACCCGGGGCATACACTGAAGCTTTCTTT.

The CDR3 DNA sequence: TGCAGTGCTATTAAATTTAGCGGGGGCCCTAGTGGCGAGCAGTTCTTC. It specifies CSAIKFSGGPSGEQFF. This sequence joins TRBV20-1 and TRBJ2-1; 9 positions match TRBD2. CDR3 length equals 16 residues. The ends lost 4 bases at V and 10 bases at J; junction bases unmatched: 17. The germline gives CDR1 DFQATT, CDR2 SNEGSKA (reference sequence).

CDR3 DNA: TGCAGTGCAGAGGGACCGGGACAGCTCTACAATGAGCAGTTCTTC. It codes for CSAEGPGQLYNEQFF. The chain links TRBV20-1 to TRBJ2-1, with 7 bases that match TRBD1. CDR1 and CDR2 (germline): DFQATT, SNEGSKA (reference sequence). This CDR3 contains 15 residues. J was trimmed by 3 bases and V by 6 bases; bases with no gene match: 11.

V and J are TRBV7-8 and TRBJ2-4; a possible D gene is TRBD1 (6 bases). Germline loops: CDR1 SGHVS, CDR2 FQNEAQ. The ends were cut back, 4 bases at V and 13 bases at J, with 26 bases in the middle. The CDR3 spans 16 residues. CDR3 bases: TGTGCCAGCAGCTCCTGGACAGAGGCAAATTACAATGAACAGTACTTC. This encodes CASSSWTEANYNEQYF.

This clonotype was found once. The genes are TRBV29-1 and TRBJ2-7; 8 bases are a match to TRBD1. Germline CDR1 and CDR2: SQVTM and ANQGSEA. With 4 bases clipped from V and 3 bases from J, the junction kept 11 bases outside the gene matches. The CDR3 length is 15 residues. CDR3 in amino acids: CSVVSSVQGVYEQYF. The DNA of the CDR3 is TGCAGCGTTGTTTCGTCGGTACAGGGGGTCTACGAGCAGTACTTC.

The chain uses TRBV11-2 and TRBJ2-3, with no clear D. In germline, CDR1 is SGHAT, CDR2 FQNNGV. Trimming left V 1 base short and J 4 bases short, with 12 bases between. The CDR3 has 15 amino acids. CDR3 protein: CASSLVAENPDTQYF. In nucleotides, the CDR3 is TGTGCCAGCAGCTTAGTAGCTGAGAATCCAGATACGCAGTATTTT.

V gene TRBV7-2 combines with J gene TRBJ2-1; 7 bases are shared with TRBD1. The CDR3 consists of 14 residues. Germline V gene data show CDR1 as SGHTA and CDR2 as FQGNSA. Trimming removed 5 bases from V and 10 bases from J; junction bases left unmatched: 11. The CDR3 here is CASSRQGSSYEQFF. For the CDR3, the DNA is TGTGCCAGCAGCCGACAGGGATCCTCCTACGAGCAGTTCTTC.

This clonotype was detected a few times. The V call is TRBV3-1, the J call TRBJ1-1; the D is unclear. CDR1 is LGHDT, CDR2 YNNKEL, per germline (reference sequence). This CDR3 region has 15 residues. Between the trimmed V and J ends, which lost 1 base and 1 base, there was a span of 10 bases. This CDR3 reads CASSQGPPGNTEAFF. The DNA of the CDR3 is TGTGCCAGCAGCCAAGGTCCACCAGGGAACACTGAAGCTTTCTTT. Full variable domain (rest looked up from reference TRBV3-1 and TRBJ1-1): DTAVSQTPKYLVTQMGNDKSIKCEQNLGHDTMYWYKQDSKKFLKIMFSYNNKELIINETVPNRFSPKSPDKAHLNLHINSLELGDSAVYFCASSQGPPGNTEAFFGQGTRLTVV.

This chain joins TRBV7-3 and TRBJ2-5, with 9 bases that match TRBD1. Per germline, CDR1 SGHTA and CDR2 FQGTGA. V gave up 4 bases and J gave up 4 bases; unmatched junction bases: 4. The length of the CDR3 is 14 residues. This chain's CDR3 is CASSSGQGLETQYF. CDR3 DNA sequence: TGTGCCAGCAGCTCGGGACAGGGTTTAGAGACCCAGTACTTC. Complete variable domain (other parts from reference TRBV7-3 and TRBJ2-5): GAGVSQTPSNKVTEKGKYVELRCDPISGHTALYWYRQSLGQGPEFLIYFQGTGAADDSGLPNDRFFAVRPEGSVSTLKIQRTERGDSAVYLCASSSGQGLETQYFGPGTRLLVL.

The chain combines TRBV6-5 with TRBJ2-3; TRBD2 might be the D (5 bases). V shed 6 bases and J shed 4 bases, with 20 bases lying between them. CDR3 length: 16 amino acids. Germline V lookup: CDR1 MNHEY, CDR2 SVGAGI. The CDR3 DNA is TGTGCCAGCAGGCCCGGATACGAGCGAGGGCCAGATACGCAGTATTTT. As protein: CASRPGYERGPDTQYF.